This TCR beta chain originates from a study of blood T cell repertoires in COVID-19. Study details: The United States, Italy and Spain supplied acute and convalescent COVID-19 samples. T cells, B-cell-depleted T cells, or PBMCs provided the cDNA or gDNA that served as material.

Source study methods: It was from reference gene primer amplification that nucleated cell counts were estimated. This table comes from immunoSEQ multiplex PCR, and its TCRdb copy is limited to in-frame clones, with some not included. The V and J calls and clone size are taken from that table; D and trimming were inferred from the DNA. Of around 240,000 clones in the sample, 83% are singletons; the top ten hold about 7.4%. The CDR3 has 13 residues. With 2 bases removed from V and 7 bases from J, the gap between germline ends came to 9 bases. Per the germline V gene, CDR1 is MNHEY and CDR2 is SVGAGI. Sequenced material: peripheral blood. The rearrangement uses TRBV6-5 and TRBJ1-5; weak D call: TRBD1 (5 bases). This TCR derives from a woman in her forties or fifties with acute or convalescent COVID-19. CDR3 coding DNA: TGTGCCAGCAGTTACGGACAAGGGCAGCCCCAGCATTTT. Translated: CASSYGQGQPQHF.